These T cell receptor beta chains were read from a single sample in a study of blood T cell repertoires in COVID-19. Generated by immunoSEQ multiplex PCR, the TCRdb table keeps only in-frame clones and is missing some. Here the sample spans 250,000 to 350,000 clones, 70% to 90% being singletons. What was sequenced was PBMCs or T cells enriched from blood (not recorded which). All receptors derive from a woman aged 30 to 39 who had recovered from COVID-19. The CDR3 runs from the conserved cysteine through the conserved F or W. The order of the fields is V gene, J gene, D gene, clone size, CDR3 DNA, CDR3 protein. D genes are given only for firm matches. Clone size is stated in some rows and not others, as once, few, many or a class when expanded.

v_call: TRBV5-4; j_call: TRBJ1-2; d_call: TRBD1; clone_size: -; cdr3_nt: TGTGCCAGCAGCCTGCACACCGGGACAGGCAACTATGGCTACACCTTC; cdr3_aa: CASSLHTGTGNYGYTF
v_call: TRBV4-1; j_call: TRBJ2-5; d_call: TRBD1; clone_size: -; cdr3_nt: TGCGCCAGCAGCCAAGAAGCCGGGACAGGGCCGGAGACCCAGTACTTC; cdr3_aa: CASSQEAGTGPETQYF
v_call: TRBV7-2; j_call: TRBJ1-2; d_call: TRBD1; clone_size: -; cdr3_nt: TGTGCCAGCAGCTTGGGGACAGAGTTCTATGGCTACACCTTC; cdr3_aa: CASSLGTEFYGYTF
v_call: TRBV2; j_call: TRBJ1-1; d_call: -; clone_size: -; cdr3_nt: TGTGCCAGCAGCGTTGCCCGGGGGTTCACTGAAGCTTTCTTT; cdr3_aa: CASSVARGFTEAFF
v_call: TRBV20-1; j_call: TRBJ2-1; d_call: TRBD1; clone_size: -; cdr3_nt: TGCAGTGCTGCACAGGGGAATGAGCAGTTCTTC; cdr3_aa: CSAAQGNEQFF
v_call: TRBV6-5; j_call: TRBJ2-1; d_call: TRBD1; clone_size: many; cdr3_nt: TGTGCCAGCGTACAGGGGGAGTACAATGAGCAGTTCTTC; cdr3_aa: CASVQGEYNEQFF
v_call: TRBV28; j_call: TRBJ1-1; d_call: TRBD1; clone_size: -; cdr3_nt: TGTGCCAGCAGTTCCCCAGGGGACAGGGAGGAAATCGCTGAAGCTTTCTTT; cdr3_aa: CASSSPGDREEIAEAFF
v_call: TRBV28; j_call: TRBJ1-1; d_call: TRBD1; clone_size: -; cdr3_nt: TGTGCCAGCAGCCGGCCGGGGACAGGGGTCACTGAAGCTTTCTTT; cdr3_aa: CASSRPGTGVTEAFF
v_call: TRBV28; j_call: TRBJ1-2; d_call: TRBD1; clone_size: -; cdr3_nt: TGTGCCACCGACCCGGGACAGGGCAGAGGCTACACCTTC; cdr3_aa: CATDPGQGRGYTF
v_call: TRBV5-1; j_call: TRBJ1-2; d_call: -; clone_size: -; cdr3_nt: TGCGCCAGCAGCACCGGACAGAACTATGGCTACACCTTC; cdr3_aa: CASSTGQNYGYTF
v_call: TRBV19; j_call: TRBJ2-5; d_call: -; clone_size: -; cdr3_nt: TGTGCCAGTAGTACCGGTGAGACCCAGTACTTC; cdr3_aa: CASSTGETQYF
v_call: TRBV20-1; j_call: TRBJ2-1; d_call: TRBD2; clone_size: -; cdr3_nt: TGCAGTGCTAGTTCAGGACCGGGACTAGCGGAAAATGAGCAGTTCTTC; cdr3_aa: CSASSGPGLAENEQFF
v_call: TRBV28; j_call: TRBJ2-7; d_call: TRBD1; clone_size: -; cdr3_nt: TGTGCCAGCAGGGCCCTGGGGACAGGTGCACGTAGGCGGGGACCCTACGAGCAGTACTTC; cdr3_aa: CASRALGTGARRRGPYEQYF
v_call: TRBV28; j_call: TRBJ1-2; d_call: -; clone_size: -; cdr3_nt: TGTGCCAGCGTCTCTTCCGGGGGGACTAACTATGGCTACACCTTC; cdr3_aa: CASVSSGGTNYGYTF
v_call: TRBV19; j_call: TRBJ1-5; d_call: -; clone_size: -; cdr3_nt: TGTGCCAGTAGTATATTTTTCTATAGCAATCAGCCCCAGCATTTT; cdr3_aa: CASSIFFYSNQPQHF
v_call: TRBV7-9; j_call: TRBJ2-7; d_call: -; clone_size: -; cdr3_nt: TGTGCCAGCAGCTTAGAGAGGAAACAGTACTTC; cdr3_aa: CASSLERKQYF
v_call: TRBV3-1/TRBV3-2; j_call: TRBJ1-1; d_call: -; clone_size: few; cdr3_nt: TGTGCCAGCAGCCAAGGAGGGAACACTGAAGCTTTCTTT; cdr3_aa: CASSQGGNTEAFF
v_call: TRBV13; j_call: TRBJ1-6; d_call: -; clone_size: once; cdr3_nt: TGTGCCAGCAGCCCACCCGTGAGGAGCTCCTATAATTCACCCCTCCACTTT; cdr3_aa: CASSPPVRSSYNSPLHF
v_call: TRBV5-1; j_call: TRBJ2-2; d_call: -; clone_size: -; cdr3_nt: TGCGCCAGCAGCCTCCAGGGGTGGAGGCACACCGGGGAGCTGTTTTTT; cdr3_aa: CASSLQGWRHTGELFF
v_call: TRBV11-2; j_call: TRBJ1-2; d_call: -; clone_size: few; cdr3_nt: TGTGCCAGCAGCTTAGGGAGGTGGGATGGCTACACCTTC; cdr3_aa: CASSLGRWDGYTF
v_call: TRBV27; j_call: TRBJ2-6; d_call: -; clone_size: -; cdr3_nt: TGTGCCAGCAGCTTTCTCCTCTCTGGGGCCAACGTCCTGACTTTC; cdr3_aa: CASSFLLSGANVLTF
v_call: TRBV25-1; j_call: TRBJ2-5; d_call: TRBD2; clone_size: -; cdr3_nt: TGTGCCAGCAGTGAATTCACTAGCGGGCAAGAGACCCAGTACTTC; cdr3_aa: CASSEFTSGQETQYF